This record looks at one TCR beta chain sequence and its context. Its antigen is not identified. Sequencing of TCR beta was performed on blood CD8+ and CD4+ T cells. Negative isolation was applied to CD8+ and CD4+ T cells, and FACS enrichment was applied to TEMRA cells. RNA was extracted with the RNeasy kit, and a quantity of about 0.45 to 1 ug was reverse transcribed using random hexamers. TCR beta CDR3 was amplified by immunoSEQ multiplex PCR. This amplification extended across 54 Vbeta and 13 Jbeta segments. From the immunoSEQ multiplex PCR reads, TCRdb called clonotypes with MiXCR, one entry per CDR3 protein. Of tens of thousands of distinct CDR3 sequences detected, over 75% appear once; the ten largest clones hold roughly 0.49%. Germline V gene lookup returns CDR1 SGHRS and CDR2 YFSETQ. V was trimmed by 0 bases and J by 7 bases, leaving 14 bases between them. The CDR3 is 14 amino acids. The record originates from a study of CD8 T cells in Susac syndrome. Study outcomes and limitations: The number of individuals included in the study's TCR sequencing and HLA analysis was acknowledged as relatively small.

The rearrangement links TRBV5-1 to TRBJ2-7; D is possibly TRBD1 or TRBD2 (5 bases each). The receptor's source is a human donor with multiple sclerosis. The source material was CD8+ T cells from PBMCs. The CDR3 loop reads CASSLEAGTGEQYF. CDR3 coding DNA: TGCGCCAGCAGCTTGGAGGCAGGGACGGGTGAGCAGTACTTC.